This T cell receptor (beta chain) comes out of a study of shared clonotypes between healthy human individuals. Turning to this clone: Its specificity is not known.

Findings and caveats of the study: Limitation of the genetic and exposure-history diversity represented came from the few donors. Relative to their counterparts shared across all four donors, non-shared clonotypes exhibited diminished generation probabilities.

The CDR3 contains 14 residues. V was trimmed by 6 bases and J by 2 bases, leaving 12 bases between them. The germline CDR1 and CDR2 sequences are SNHLY and FYNNEI. At a deep level, the assay was run. Some clones are missing from TCRdb's copy, which holds only in-frame ones; the method was immunoSEQ multiplex PCR. The top ten clones hold more than 1.5% of a sample with about 2.1 million clones, about 94% of them seen once. Only CD45RO-negative cells positively selected for CCR7 counted as naive CD8 cells, so terminally differentiated effector memory CD45RA+ cells were excluded. The chain employs TRBV2 and TRBJ2-3; D is undetermined. The sample was naive CD8+ T cells from PBMCs. The TCR was taken from a man between 18 and 35 years old in good health. Some clones in this sample may be carry-over from other donors' samples. The CDR3 nucleotides are TGTGCCAGCAGAGAAACTACCCACACAGATACGCAGTATTTT. It yields the protein CASRETTHTDTQYF.